This T cell receptor beta chain was sequenced during a study of early stage breast cancer tumors. Study as a whole: Most invasive tumors, about 75% of the 16, were ER+/PR+/HER2-. Invasive lobular carcinomas made up about 35% of the 12 ER+/PR+/HER2- tumors.

Generated by immunoSEQ multiplex PCR, the TCRdb table keeps only in-frame clones and is missing some. This table holds fewer than 70,000 clones, around 80% found once. The CDR3 covers 13 residues. V dropped 1 base and J dropped 5 bases, with 8 bases sitting between them. Germline V gene sequence: CDR1 SEHNR, CDR2 FQNEAQ (reference sequence). The sample taken for sequencing was blood. This rearrangement joins TRBV7-9 to TRBJ2-5; a possible D gene is TRBD1 (5 bases). The sequence derives from a person aged 35 to 50 with breast cancer. CDR3: CASSLVTVETQYF. CDR3 coding DNA: TGTGCCAGCAGCTTAGTGACAGTGGAGACCCAGTACTTC.